This is a list of T cell receptor beta chains from one sample in a study of T cell responses to AZD1222 COVID-19 vaccine. Using immunoSEQ multiplex PCR, the repertoire was profiled, and TCRdb retains in-frame clones only, with some absent. This table holds 100,000 to 120,000 clones, roughly 92% found once. Specimen: peripheral blood, collected 28 days after the second AZD1222 dose. Receptors originate from an adult who received the AZD1222 COVID-19 vaccine. CDR3s include the opening cysteine and the closing phenylalanine or tryptophan. Fields, in order: D gene, clone size, J gene, V gene, CDR3 protein, CDR3 DNA. A D gene is named only where the DNA matches it firmly. Clone size is stated in some rows and not others, as once, few, many or a class when expanded.

>TRBD2|-|TRBJ2-3|TRBV6-1
CASSDRASGGGDTQYF
TGTGCCAGCAGTGATAGGGCTAGCGGGGGAGGGGATACGCAGTATTTT
>-|-|TRBJ1-6|TRBV3-1/TRBV3-2
CASSQEGSGAVNSPLHF
TGTGCCAGCAGCCAAGAAGGGTCAGGGGCCGTTAATTCACCCCTCCACTTT
>TRBD2|-|TRBJ2-1|TRBV6-5
CASSYSWLAGGGMVF
TGTGCCAGCAGTTACTCGTGGCTAGCGGGGGGTGGGATGGTCTTC
>TRBD1|-|TRBJ2-5|TRBV7-3
CASSLTSTGGETQYF
TGTGCCAGCAGCTTAACATCTACAGGGGGAGAGACCCAGTACTTC
>TRBD1|-|TRBJ1-1|TRBV2
CAWTRTGNTEAFF
TGTGCCTGGACGAGGACAGGGAACACTGAAGCTTTCTTT
>TRBD1|-|TRBJ1-4|TRBV5-6
CASSDGQGFREKLFF
TGTGCCAGCAGCGACGGACAGGGGTTCAGGGAAAAACTGTTTTTT
>TRBD1|-|TRBJ1-1|TRBV4-2
CASSQGDRRNTEAFF
TGTGCCAGCAGCCAAGGGGACAGGCGGAACACTGAAGCTTTCTTT
>-|-|TRBJ2-7|TRBV4-1
CASSLSPLYEQYF
TGCGCCAGCAGCCTCAGCCCCCTCTACGAGCAGTACTTC
>-|-|TRBJ2-7|TRBV5-6
CASSLVRVYEQYF
TGTGCCAGCAGCTTGGTCAGGGTCTACGAGCAGTACTTC
>-|-|TRBJ1-2|TRBV18
CASSPDYGYTF
TGTGCCAGCTCACCGGACTATGGCTACACCTTC
>-|-|TRBJ1-4|TRBV24-1
CATSDDSGTTNEKLFF
TGTGCCACCAGTGATGACTCAGGGACAACTAATGAAAAACTGTTTTTT
>-|-|TRBJ1-4|TRBV20-1
CSARKGEKLFF
TGCAGTGCTAGAAAAGGTGAAAAACTGTTTTTT
>TRBD1|-|TRBJ2-3|TRBV7-2
CASSLYGQGGTDTQYF
TGTGCCAGCAGCTTATATGGACAGGGGGGCACAGATACGCAGTATTTT
>-|-|TRBJ1-6|TRBV7-8
CASSTGTFYSPLHF
TGTGCCAGCAGCACCGGGACGTTTTATTCACCCCTCCACTTT
>-|-|TRBJ2-1|TRBV29-1
CSVEGLQLNEQFF
TGCAGCGTTGAGGGACTTCAACTGAATGAGCAGTTCTTC
>TRBD1|-|TRBJ1-4|TRBV28
CASSSTGGAGEKLFF
TGTGCCAGCAGTTCGACAGGGGGCGCCGGTGAAAAACTGTTTTTT
>-|-|TRBJ1-5|TRBV12-3/TRBV12-4
CATSDHGNQPQHF
TGTGCCACCTCGGACCACGGCAATCAGCCCCAGCATTTT
>TRBD1|-|TRBJ1-3|TRBV5-1
CASSLGTGVGNTIYF
TGCGCCAGCAGCTTGGGGACAGGGGTTGGAAACACCATATATTTT
>-|-|TRBJ2-3|TRBV10-3
CAISRNPADTQYF
TGTGCCATCAGTCGGAACCCGGCAGATACGCAGTATTTT
>-|-|TRBJ1-5|TRBV5-4
CASSLDPSGQPQHF
TGTGCCAGCAGCTTGGATCCCTCGGGGCAGCCCCAGCATTTT
>-|-|TRBJ1-2|TRBV6-5
CASSYDMSEFYGYTF
TGTGCCAGCAGTTACGATATGAGCGAATTCTATGGCTACACCTTC
>TRBD1|-|TRBJ2-7|TRBV5-1
CASSLPGTVYEQYF
TGCGCCAGCAGCTTGCCCGGGACAGTCTACGAGCAGTACTTC
>-|-|TRBJ2-2|TRBV5-5
CASSLGPGVTGELFF
TGTGCCAGCAGCTTGGGCCCAGGGGTCACCGGGGAGCTGTTTTTT
>-|once|TRBJ2-5|TRBV12-3/TRBV12-4
CASRRGQETQYF
TGTGCCAGCAGACGAGGGCAAGAGACCCAGTACTTC
>TRBD1|once|TRBJ2-5|TRBV5-1
CASSSLLTGYQETQYF
TGCGCCAGCAGCTCCTTACTGACAGGGTACCAAGAGACCCAGTACTTC
>TRBD1|medium-sized|TRBJ1-1|TRBV11-2
CASSLAGTGTNTEAFF
TGTGCCAGCAGCCTTGCCGGGACAGGAACGAACACTGAAGCTTTCTTT
>TRBD1|-|TRBJ1-2|TRBV28
CASSPALGGLYYGYTF
TGTGCCAGCAGTCCTGCGCTAGGGGGCCTTTACTATGGCTACACCTTC
>TRBD1|-|TRBJ1-3|TRBV3-1/TRBV3-2
CASSQRGQGAYTIYF
TGTGCCAGCAGCCAAAGGGGACAGGGGGCATACACCATATATTTT
>TRBD2|-|TRBJ2-1|TRBV29-1
CSVARRGAYNEQFF
TGCAGCGTGGCCAGGCGGGGGGCTTACAATGAGCAGTTCTTC
>-|once|TRBJ1-6|TRBV4-2
CASSQPTGGDNSPLHF
TGTGCCAGCAGCCAACCTACTGGGGGGGATAATTCACCCCTCCACTTT
>-|-|TRBJ2-1|TRBV6-6
CASSAGVDEQFF
TGTGCCAGCAGCGCAGGGGTGGATGAGCAGTTCTTC
>-|once|TRBJ1-2|TRBV28
CASSLWRTYGYTF
TGTGCCAGCAGTTTATGGAGGACCTATGGCTACACCTTC
>-|-|TRBJ1-2|TRBV7-9
CASSLRTDYGYTF
TGTGCCAGCAGCCTTCGGACCGACTATGGCTACACCTTC
>-|-|TRBJ2-3|TRBV4-2
CASSQDPGKTDTQYF
TGTGCCAGCAGCCAAGATCCGGGGAAGACAGATACGCAGTATTTT
>TRBD2|-|TRBJ2-7|TRBV5-4
CASSPGTSGGAYHEQYF
TGTGCCAGCAGCCCCGGGACTAGCGGGGGGGCCTACCACGAGCAGTACTTC
>-|-|TRBJ2-7|TRBV5-1
CASSYTPGPGVQYF
TGCGCCAGCAGCTACACACCGGGGCCGGGGGTGCAGTACTTC
>-|once|TRBJ2-7|TRBV3-1/TRBV3-2
CASSPTGLVDEQYF
TGTGCCAGCAGCCCCACGGGTCTGGTCGACGAGCAGTACTTC
>TRBD1|-|TRBJ2-2|TRBV27
CASSTRTGPTGELFF
TGTGCCAGCAGTACCAGGACAGGGCCCACCGGGGAGCTGTTTTTT
>-|-|TRBJ1-1|TRBV3-1/TRBV3-2
CASSPVADGGTEAFF
TGTGCCAGCAGCCCGGTGGCGGACGGGGGCACTGAAGCTTTCTTT
>-|-|TRBJ1-1|TRBV5-1
CASSLVGASGTEAFF
TGCGCCAGCAGCTTGGTGGGGGCGTCTGGCACTGAAGCTTTCTTT
>TRBD1|-|TRBJ1-5|TRBV30
CAWSVGQGNQPQHF
TGTGCCTGGAGTGTCGGACAGGGCAATCAGCCCCAGCATTTT
>-|-|TRBJ2-7|TRBV28
CASSESYEQYF
TGTGCCAGCAGTGAATCCTACGAGCAGTACTTC
>-|-|TRBJ1-2|TRBV6-5
CASSYSSLGRSYGYTF
TGTGCCAGCAGTTACTCGAGTTTGGGGCGCAGCTATGGCTACACCTTC
>TRBD1|-|TRBJ1-5|TRBV3-1/TRBV3-2
CASSGRSQGAGVSNQPQHF
TGTGCCAGCAGCGGCAGGTCTCAGGGGGCTGGAGTGAGCAATCAGCCCCAGCATTTT